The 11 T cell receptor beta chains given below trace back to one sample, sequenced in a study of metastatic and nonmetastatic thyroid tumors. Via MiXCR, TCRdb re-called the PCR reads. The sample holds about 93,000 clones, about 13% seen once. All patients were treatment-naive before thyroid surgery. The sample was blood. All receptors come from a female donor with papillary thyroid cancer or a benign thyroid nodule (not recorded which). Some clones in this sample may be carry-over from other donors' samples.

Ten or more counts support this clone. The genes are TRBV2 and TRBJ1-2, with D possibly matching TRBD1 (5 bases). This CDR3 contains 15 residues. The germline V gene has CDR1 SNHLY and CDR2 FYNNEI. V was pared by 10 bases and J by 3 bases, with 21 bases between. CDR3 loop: CATYGQGGPDYGYTF. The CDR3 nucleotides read TGTGCCACCTACGGCCAGGGTGGCCCGGACTATGGCTACACCTTC. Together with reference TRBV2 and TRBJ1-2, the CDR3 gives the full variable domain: EPEVTQTPSHQVTQMGQEVILRCVPISNHLYFYWYRQILGQKVEFLVSFYNNEISEKSEIFDDQFSVERPDGSNFTLKIRSTKLEDSAMYFCATYGQGGPDYGYTFGSGTRLTVV.

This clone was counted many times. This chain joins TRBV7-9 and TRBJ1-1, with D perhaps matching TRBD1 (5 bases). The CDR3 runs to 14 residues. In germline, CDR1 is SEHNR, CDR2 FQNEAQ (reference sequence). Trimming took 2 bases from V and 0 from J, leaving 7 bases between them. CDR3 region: CASSLRDVNTEAFF. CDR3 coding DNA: TGTGCCAGCAGCTTACGGGACGTGAACACTGAAGCTTTCTTT.

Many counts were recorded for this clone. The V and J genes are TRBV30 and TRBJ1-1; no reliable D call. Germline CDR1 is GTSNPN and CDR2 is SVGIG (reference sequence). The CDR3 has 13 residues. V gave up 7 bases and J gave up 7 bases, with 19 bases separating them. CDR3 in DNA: TGTGCCTCTCCGTATACCGCGCGGGTTGAAGCTTTCTTT. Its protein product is CASPYTARVEAFF.

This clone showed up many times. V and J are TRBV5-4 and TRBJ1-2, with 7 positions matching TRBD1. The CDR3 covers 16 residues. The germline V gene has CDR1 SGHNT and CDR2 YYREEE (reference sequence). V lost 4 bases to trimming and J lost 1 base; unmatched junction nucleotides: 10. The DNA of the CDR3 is TGTGCCAGCAGCATAGGGACAGCCACAATTAACTATGGCTACACCTTC. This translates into CASSIGTATINYGYTF.

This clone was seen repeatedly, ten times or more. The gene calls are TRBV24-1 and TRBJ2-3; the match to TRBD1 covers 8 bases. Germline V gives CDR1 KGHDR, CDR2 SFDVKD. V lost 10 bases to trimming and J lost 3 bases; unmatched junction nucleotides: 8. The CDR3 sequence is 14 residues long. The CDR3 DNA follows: TGTGCCACAGAAGACAGGGGAACAACAGATACGCAGTATTTT. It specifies CATEDRGTTDTQYF.

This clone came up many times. The CDR3 nucleotides read TGTGCCAGCAGCCATAGGACACCGAACACCGGGGAGCTGTTTTTT. Amino acids: CASSHRTPNTGELFF. The rearrangement uses TRBV5-4 and TRBJ2-2; the D gene is possibly TRBD1 (5 bases). Germline V gene lookup returns CDR1 SGHNT and CDR2 YYREEE (reference sequence). The CDR3 is made up of 15 amino acids. Trimming removed 4 bases at V and 0 bases at J, with 10 bases between.

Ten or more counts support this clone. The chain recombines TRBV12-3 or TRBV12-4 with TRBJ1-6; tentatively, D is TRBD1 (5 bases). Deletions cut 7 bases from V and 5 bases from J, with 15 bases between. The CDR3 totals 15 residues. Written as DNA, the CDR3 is TGTGCCAGCAATTTGGGGCAGGGTAATAATTCACCCCTCCACTTT. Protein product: CASNLGQGNNSPLHF.

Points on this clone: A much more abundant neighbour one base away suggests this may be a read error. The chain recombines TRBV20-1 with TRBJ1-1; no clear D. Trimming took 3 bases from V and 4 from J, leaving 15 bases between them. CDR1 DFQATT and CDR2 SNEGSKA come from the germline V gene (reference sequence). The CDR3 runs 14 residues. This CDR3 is CSASCGRLGTEAFF. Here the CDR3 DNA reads TGCAGTGCTAGTTGTGGTAGATTGGGCACTGAAGCTTTCTTT.

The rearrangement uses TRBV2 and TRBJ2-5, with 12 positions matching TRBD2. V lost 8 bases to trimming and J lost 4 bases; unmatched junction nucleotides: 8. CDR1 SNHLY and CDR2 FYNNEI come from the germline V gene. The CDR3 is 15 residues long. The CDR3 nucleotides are TGTGCCAGCTACCTCGGGACTAGCGGGTTAGAGACCCAGTACTTC. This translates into CASYLGTSGLETQYF.

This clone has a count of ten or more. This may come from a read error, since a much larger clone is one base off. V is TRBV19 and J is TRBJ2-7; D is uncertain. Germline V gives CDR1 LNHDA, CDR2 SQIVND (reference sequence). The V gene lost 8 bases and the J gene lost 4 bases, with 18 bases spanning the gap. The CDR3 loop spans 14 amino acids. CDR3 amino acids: CASGHGRIEYEQYF. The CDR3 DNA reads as TGTGCCAGTGGCCACGGAAGGATCGAGTACGAGCAGTACTTC.

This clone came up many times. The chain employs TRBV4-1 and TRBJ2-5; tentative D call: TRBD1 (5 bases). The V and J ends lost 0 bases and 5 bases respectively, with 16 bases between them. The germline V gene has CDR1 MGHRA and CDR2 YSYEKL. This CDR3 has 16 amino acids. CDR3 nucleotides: TGCGCCAGCAGCCAAGAGGGGCCAGCCATTGGTGAGACCCAGTACTTC. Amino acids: CASSQEGPAIGETQYF.